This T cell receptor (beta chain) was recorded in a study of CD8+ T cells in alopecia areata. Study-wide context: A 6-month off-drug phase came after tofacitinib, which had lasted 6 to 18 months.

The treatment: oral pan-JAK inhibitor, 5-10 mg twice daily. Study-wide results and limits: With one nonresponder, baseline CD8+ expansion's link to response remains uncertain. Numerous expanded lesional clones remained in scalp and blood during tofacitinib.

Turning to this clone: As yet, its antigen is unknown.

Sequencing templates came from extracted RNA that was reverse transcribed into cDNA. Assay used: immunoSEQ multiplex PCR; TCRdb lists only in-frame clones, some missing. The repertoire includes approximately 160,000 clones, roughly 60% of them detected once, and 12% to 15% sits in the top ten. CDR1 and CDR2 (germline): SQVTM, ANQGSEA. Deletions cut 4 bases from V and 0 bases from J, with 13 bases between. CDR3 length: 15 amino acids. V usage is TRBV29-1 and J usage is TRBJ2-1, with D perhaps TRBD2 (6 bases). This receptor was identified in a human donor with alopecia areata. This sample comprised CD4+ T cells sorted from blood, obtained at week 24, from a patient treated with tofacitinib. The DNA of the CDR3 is TGCAGCGTTGGGTCGGGGGTGAGCTCCTACAATGAGCAGTTCTTC. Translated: CSVGSGVSSYNEQFF.